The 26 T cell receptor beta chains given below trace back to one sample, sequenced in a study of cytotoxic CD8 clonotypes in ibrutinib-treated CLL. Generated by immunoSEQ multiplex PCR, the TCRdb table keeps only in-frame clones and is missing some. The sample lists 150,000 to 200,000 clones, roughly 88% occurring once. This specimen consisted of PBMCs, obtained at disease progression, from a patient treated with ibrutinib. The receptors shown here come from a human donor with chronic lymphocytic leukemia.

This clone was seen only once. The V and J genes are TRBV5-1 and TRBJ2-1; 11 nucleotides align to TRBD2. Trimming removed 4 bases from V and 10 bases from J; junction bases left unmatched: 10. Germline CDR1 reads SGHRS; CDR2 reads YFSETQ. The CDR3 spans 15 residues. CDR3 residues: CASSQRLAGPEEQFF. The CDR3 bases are TGCGCCAGCAGCCAACGACTAGCGGGACCCGAAGAGCAGTTCTTC.

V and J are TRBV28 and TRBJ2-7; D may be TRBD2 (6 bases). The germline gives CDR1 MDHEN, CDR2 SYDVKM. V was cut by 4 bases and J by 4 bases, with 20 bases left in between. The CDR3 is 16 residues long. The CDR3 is CASSSAAGGDFYEQYF. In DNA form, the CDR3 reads TGTGCCAGCAGTTCCGCAGCCGGGGGAGACTTTTACGAGCAGTACTTC.

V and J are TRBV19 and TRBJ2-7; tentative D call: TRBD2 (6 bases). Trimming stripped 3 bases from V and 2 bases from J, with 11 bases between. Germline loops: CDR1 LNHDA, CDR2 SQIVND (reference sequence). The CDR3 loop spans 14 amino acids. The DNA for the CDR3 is TGTGCCAGTAGTATTGGGGGGACCGCCTACGAGCAGTACTTC. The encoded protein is CASSIGGTAYEQYF. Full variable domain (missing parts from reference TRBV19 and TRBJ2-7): DGGITQSPKYLFRKEGQNVTLSCEQNLNHDAMYWYRQDPGQGLRLIYYSQIVNDFQKGDIAEGYSVSREKKESFPLTVTSAQKNPTAFYLCASSIGGTAYEQYFGPGTRLTVT.

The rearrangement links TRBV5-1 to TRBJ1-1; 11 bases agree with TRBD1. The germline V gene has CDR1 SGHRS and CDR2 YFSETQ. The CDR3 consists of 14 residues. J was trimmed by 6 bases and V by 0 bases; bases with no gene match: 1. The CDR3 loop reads CASSLEGQGAEAFF. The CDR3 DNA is TGCGCCAGCAGCTTGGAGGGACAGGGGGCTGAAGCTTTCTTT.

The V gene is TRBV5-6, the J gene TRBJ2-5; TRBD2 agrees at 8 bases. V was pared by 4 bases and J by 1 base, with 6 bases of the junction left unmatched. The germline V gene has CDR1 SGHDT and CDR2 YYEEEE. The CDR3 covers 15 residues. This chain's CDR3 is CASSLELAAQETQYF. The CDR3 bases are TGTGCCAGCAGCCTGGAACTAGCGGCCCAAGAGACCCAGTACTTC.

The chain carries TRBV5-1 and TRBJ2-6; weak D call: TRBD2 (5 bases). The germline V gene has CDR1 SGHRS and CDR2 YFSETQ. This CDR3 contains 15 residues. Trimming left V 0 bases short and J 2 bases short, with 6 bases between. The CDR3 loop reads CASSLGGTGANVLTF. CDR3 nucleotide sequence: TGCGCCAGCAGCTTGGGAGGGACTGGGGCCAACGTCCTGACTTTC.

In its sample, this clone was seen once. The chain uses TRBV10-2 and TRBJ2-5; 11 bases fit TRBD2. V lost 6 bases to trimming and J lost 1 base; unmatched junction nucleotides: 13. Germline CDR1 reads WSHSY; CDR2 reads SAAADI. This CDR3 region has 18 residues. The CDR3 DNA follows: TGCGCCAGCAGACGGGTAGCGGGAGGGTGGGGGGGCCAAGAGACCCAGTACTTC. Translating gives CASRRVAGGWGGQETQYF.

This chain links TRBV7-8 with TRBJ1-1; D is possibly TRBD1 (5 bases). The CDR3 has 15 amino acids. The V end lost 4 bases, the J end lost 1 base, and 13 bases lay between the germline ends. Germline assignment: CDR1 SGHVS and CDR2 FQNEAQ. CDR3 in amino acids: CASSSTGRENTEAFF. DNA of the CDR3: TGTGCCAGCAGCTCGACGGGACGTGAGAACACTGAAGCTTTCTTT.

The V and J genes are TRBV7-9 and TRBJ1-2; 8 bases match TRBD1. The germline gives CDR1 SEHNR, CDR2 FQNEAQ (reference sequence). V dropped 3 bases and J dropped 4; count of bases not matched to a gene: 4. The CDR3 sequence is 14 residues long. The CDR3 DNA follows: TGTGCCAGCAGCTTTTCAGGGGGCGCCTATGGCTACACCTTC. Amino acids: CASSFSGGAYGYTF.

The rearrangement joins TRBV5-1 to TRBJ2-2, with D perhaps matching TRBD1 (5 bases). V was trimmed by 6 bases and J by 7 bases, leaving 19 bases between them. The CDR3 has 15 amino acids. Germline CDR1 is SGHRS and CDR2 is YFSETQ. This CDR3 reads CASTSGAIPGGELFF. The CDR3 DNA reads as TGCGCCAGCACCTCTGGGGCCATACCTGGCGGGGAGCTGTTTTTT.

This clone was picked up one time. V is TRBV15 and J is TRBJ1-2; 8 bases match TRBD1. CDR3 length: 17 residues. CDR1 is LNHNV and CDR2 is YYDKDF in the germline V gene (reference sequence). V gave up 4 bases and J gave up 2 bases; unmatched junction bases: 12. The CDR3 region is CATSNQITGQGNYGYTF. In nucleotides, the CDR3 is TGTGCCACCAGCAACCAAATTACCGGACAGGGCAACTATGGCTACACCTTC.

This chain's CDR3 is CAWSKGQGNSPLHF. The CDR3 DNA reads TGTGCCTGGAGTAAAGGACAGGGTAATTCACCCCTCCACTTT. The chain has TRBV30 and TRBJ1-6, with 8 bases aligning to TRBD1. The germline gives CDR1 GTSNPN, CDR2 SVGIG (reference sequence). Trimming cost V 2 bases and J 6 bases; bases outside gene matches: 3. This CDR3 region has 14 residues.

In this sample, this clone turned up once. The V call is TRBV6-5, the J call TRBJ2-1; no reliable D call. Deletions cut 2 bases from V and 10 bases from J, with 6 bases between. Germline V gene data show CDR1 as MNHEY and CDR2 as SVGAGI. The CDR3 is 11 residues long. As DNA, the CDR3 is TGTGCCAGCAGTTACCTACGGGAGCAGTTCTTC. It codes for CASSYLREQFF.

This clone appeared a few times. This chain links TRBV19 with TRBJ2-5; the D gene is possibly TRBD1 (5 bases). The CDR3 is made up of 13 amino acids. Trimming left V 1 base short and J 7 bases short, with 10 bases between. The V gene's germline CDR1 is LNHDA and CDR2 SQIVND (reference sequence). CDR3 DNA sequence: TGTGCCAGTAGTATAGGAGACAGCGTGACCCAGTACTTC. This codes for CASSIGDSVTQYF.

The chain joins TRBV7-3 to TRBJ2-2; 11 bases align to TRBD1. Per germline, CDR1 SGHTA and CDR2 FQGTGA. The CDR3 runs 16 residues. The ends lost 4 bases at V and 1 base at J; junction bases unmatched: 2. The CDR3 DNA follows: TGTGCCAGCAGCTCGGGACAGGGGGTGAACACCGGGGAGCTGTTTTTT. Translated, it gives CASSSGQGVNTGELFF. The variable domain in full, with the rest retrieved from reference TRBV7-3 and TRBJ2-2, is GAGVSQTPSNKVTEKGKYVELRCDPISGHTALYWYRQSLGQGPEFLIYFQGTGAADDSGLPNDRFFAVRPEGSVSTLKIQRTERGDSAVYLCASSSGQGVNTGELFFGEGSRLTVL.

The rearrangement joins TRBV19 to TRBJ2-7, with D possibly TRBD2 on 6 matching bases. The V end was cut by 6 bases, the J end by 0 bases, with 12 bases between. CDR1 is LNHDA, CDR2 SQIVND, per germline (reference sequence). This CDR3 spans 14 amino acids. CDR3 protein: CASSSIGSSYEQYF. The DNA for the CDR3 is TGTGCCAGTAGCTCCATCGGGAGCTCCTACGAGCAGTACTTC.

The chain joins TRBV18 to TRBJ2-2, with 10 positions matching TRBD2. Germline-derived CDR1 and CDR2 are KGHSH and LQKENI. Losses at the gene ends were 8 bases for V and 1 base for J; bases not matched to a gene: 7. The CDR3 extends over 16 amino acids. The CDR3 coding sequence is TGTGCCAGCCATAAAGGGACTAGCGAGAACACCGGGGAGCTGTTTTTT. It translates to CASHKGTSENTGELFF. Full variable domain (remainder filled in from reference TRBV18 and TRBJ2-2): NAGVMQNPRHLVRRRGQEARLRCSPMKGHSHVYWYRQLPEEGLKFMVYLQKENIIDESGMPKERFSAEFPKEGPSILRIQQVVRGDSAAYFCASHKGTSENTGELFFGEGSRLTVL.

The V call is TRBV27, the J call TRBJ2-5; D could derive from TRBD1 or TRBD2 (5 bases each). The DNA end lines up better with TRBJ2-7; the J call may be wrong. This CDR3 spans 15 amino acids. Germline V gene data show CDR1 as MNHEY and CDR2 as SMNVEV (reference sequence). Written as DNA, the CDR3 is TGTGCCAGCAGTACCCAGGGACGAACCCGCTACGAGCAGTACTTC. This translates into CASSTQGRTRYEQYF.

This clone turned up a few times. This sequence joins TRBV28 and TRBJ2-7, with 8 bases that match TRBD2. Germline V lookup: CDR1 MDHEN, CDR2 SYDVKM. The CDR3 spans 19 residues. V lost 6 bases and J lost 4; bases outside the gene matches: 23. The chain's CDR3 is CASRSAWLAGTPYGYEQYF. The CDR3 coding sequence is TGTGCCAGCAGGTCCGCGTGGCTAGCGGGCACGCCCTATGGATACGAGCAGTACTTC.

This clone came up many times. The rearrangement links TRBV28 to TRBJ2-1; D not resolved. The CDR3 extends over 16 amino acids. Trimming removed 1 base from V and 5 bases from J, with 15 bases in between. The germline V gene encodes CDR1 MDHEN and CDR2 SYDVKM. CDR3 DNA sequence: TGTGCCAGCAGTTTATATACCTCCTATCCGGACAATGAGCAGTTCTTC. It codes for CASSLYTSYPDNEQFF.

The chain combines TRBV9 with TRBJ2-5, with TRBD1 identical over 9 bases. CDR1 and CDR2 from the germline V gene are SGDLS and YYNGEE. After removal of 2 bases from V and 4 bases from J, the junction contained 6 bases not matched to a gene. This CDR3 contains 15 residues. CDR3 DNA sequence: TGTGCCAGCAGCGTGGAACCGGACAGGGGAGAGACCCAGTACTTC. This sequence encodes CASSVEPDRGETQYF.

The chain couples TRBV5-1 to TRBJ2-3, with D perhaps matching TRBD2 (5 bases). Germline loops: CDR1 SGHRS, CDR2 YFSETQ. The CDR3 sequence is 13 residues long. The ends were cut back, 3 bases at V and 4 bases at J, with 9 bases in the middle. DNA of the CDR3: TGCGCCAGCAGCTACAGAGGGTCAGATACGCAGTATTTT. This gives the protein CASSYRGSDTQYF.

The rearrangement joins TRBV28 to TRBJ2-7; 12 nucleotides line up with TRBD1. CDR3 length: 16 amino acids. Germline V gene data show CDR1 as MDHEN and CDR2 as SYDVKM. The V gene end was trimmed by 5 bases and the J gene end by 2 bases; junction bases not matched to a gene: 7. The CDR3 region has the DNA TGTGCCAGCAGTGGGGACCGGGACAGGGGGCCCTACGAGCAGTACTTC. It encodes CASSGDRDRGPYEQYF.

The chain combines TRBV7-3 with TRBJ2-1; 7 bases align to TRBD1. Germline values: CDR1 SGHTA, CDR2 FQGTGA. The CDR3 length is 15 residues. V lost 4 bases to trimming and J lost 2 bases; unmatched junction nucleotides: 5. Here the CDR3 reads CASSSNRGTYNEQFF. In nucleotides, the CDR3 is TGTGCCAGCAGCTCTAACAGGGGCACCTACAATGAGCAGTTCTTC.

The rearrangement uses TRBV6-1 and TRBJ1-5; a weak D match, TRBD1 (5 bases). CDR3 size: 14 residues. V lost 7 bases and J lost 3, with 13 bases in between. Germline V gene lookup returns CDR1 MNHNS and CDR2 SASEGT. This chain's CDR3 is CASMSGQTNQPQHF. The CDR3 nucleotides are TGTGCCAGCATGTCGGGGCAGACCAATCAGCCCCAGCATTTT.

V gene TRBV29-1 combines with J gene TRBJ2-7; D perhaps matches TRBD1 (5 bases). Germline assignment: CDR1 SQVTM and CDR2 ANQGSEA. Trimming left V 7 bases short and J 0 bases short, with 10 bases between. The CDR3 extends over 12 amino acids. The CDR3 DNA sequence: TGCAGCGGCGTAGGGGACTCCTACGAGCAGTACTTC. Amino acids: CSGVGDSYEQYF.